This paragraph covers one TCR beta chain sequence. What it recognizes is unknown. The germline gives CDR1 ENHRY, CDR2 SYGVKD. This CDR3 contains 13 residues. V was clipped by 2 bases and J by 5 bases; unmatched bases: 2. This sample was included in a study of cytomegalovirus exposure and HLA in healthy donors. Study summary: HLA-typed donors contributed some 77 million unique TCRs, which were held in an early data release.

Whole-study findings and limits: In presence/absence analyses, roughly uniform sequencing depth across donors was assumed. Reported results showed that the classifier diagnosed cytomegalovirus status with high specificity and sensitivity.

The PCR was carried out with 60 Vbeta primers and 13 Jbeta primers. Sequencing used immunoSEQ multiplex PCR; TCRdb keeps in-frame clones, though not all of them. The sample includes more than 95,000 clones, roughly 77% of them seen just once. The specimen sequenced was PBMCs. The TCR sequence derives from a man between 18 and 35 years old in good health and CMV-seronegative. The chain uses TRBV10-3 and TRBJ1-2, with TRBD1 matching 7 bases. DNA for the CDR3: TGTGCCATCAGTGAGACAGGGGAGTATGGCTACACCTTC. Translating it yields CAISETGEYGYTF.